Listed below are T cell receptor beta chains from one sample, sequenced in a study of cytomegalovirus exposure and HLA in healthy donors. Method: immunoSEQ multiplex PCR; TCRdb's copy keeps in-frame clones and lacks some. The sample has some 120,000 clones; about 76% are singletons. The specimen sequenced was PBMCs. These receptors came from a man aged 25-45 years in good health and CMV-seropositive. The CDR3 runs from the conserved cysteine through the conserved F or W.

V gene	CDR3 protein
TRBV5-4	CASSLGVNTEAFF
TRBV7-2	CASSKVGGGYTF
TRBV4-2	CASSQTSGGAIEQFF
TRBV28	CASKSNQNYEQYF
TRBV11-3	CASSLDPARGPYNEQFF
TRBV6-6	CASSPFREREKLFF
TRBV5-1	CASRQGADSFYGYTF
TRBV7-2	CASSLEDRQQFF
TRBV4-1	CASSRGDRMSGANVLTF
TRBV7-9	CSSSLEATGSYEQYF
TRBV7-3	CASSFRNRDPYEQYF
TRBV18	CASSPPLGLATDTQYF
TRBV2	CASSEIQPSNQPQHF
TRBV11-1	CASSLSGGAVKTQYF
TRBV12-2	CASRPYGSRASANQGEQFF
TRBV2	CASSVGLAGQETQYF
TRBV7-9	CASSPTGNSYNEQFF
TRBV30	CAWSQRGTSGGKNIQYF
TRBV9	CASSVGDSNTEAFF
TRBV7-9	CASSLGRATEAFF
TRBV5-1	CASREPGTGETSYTF
TRBV19	CASSFGQIAKNIQYF
TRBV27	CASSLYRGTPLHF
TRBV7-2	CASSLALSLAGYNEQFF
TRBV27	CASRAGAQGYTF
TRBV5-1	CASSPPTGGFGYTF
TRBV15	CATSRGGRYQETQYF